The sample holds one count of the clone carrying this T cell receptor (beta chain). Its antigen is unknown. Trimming removed 3 bases from V and 3 bases from J; junction bases left unmatched: 9. Germline CDR1 and CDR2: SGHTA and FQGTGA. The CDR3 length is 16 residues. The sample is drawn from a study of shared clonotypes between healthy human individuals. Study-wide background: CD4 naive and CD4 memory each took three plates per donor, while CD8 naive took two and CD8 memory one.

Authors' analysis steps: ImmunoSEQ output lacked quality scores and full-length reads, limiting matched filtering. Only in-frame clones appear in the TCRdb table, and some are missing; sequencing was by immunoSEQ multiplex PCR. The V and J calls and clone size were taken over from that table, and D and trimming were inferred from the DNA. Among hundreds of thousands of clones listed, over 65% were seen once. Findings and limits, study-wide: Blood was the sole source, and tissue repertoires probably differ. Generation probabilities of non-shared clonotypes were lower (relative to those shared by all four donors).

Material: memory CD4+ T cells sorted from blood. Subset described: CD45RA-negative fraction. J is TRBJ2-7 and V is TRBV7-3; 9 positions agree with TRBD1. This TCR came from a woman younger than 45 in good health. In DNA, the CDR3 is TGTGCCAGCAGCTTGCTGGGGGGGACAGGGCACTACGAGCAGTACTTC. Protein sequence: CASSLLGGTGHYEQYF.